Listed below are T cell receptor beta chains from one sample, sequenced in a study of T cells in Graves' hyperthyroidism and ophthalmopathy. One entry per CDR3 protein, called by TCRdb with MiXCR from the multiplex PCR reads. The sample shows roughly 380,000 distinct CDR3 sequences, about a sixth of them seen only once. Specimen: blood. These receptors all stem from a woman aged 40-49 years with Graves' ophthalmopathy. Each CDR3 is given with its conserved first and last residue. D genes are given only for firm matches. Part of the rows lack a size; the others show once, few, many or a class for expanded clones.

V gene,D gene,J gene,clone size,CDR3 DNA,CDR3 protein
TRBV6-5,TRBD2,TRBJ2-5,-,TGTGCCAGCAGTTACTCGGGAGGGTCCGGGGAGACCCAGTACTTC,CASSYSGGSGETQYF
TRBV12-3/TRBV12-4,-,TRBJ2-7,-,TGTGCCAGCAGTCAGACATCCTACTACGAGCAGTACTTC,CASSQTSYYEQYF
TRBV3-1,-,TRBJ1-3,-,TGTGCCAGCAGCCTAAGTCGGGGTTCTGGAAACACCATATATTTT,CASSLSRGSGNTIYF
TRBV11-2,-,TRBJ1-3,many,TGTGCCAGCAGCCCCGCGGATACGGGGGTAAACACCATATATTTT,CASSPADTGVNTIYF
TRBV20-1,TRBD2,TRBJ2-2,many,TGCAGTGCTAGAGACAGACTAGCGGGAGGAACGAACACCGGGGAGCTGTTTTTT,CSARDRLAGGTNTGELFF
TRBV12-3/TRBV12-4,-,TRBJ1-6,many,TGTGCCAGCAGTTTGGACAACGGCTCACCCCTCCACTTT,CASSLDNGSPLHF
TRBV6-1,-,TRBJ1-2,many,TGTGCCCGCAGTGAGGGACCGGCTAACTATGGCTACACCTTC,CARSEGPANYGYTF
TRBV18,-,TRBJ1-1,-,TGTGCCAGCTCACCTGGAACCCAAATACAACTAGAAATGAACACTGAAGCTTTCTTT,CASSPGTQIQLEMNTEAFF
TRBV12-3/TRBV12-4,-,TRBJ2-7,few,TGTGCCAGCAGTCTGCCCCCTTCCTACGAGCAGTACTTC,CASSLPPSYEQYF
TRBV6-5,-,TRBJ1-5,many,TGTGCCAGCAGTTACCCGGGGACACCGCATCAGCCCCAGCATTTT,CASSYPGTPHQPQHF
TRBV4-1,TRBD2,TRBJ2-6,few,TGCGCCAGCAGCCAAGGTCCTAGCGGGAGGGGACCCTCTGGGGCCAACGTCCTGACTTTC,CASSQGPSGRGPSGANVLTF